The next 32 T cell receptor beta chains were all read from a single sample in a study of T cells in Graves' hyperthyroidism and ophthalmopathy. Authors of the study amplified TCR beta CDR3 regions from RNA transcripts. When the TCR CDR3 underwent first-round RT-PCR, the HTBI primer set was used. MiXCR, applied by TCRdb to the multiplex PCR reads, yields one record per CDR3 protein. The sample records hundreds of thousands of distinct CDR3 sequences, roughly an eighth being singletons. The source material was blood. The source is a woman aged 18-29 years with Graves' hyperthyroidism.

The chain recombines TRBV7-2 with TRBJ1-5; the D gene is possibly TRBD1 (5 bases). Germline loops: CDR1 SGHTA, CDR2 FQGNSA. This CDR3 spans 13 amino acids. V was shortened by 10 bases and J by 3 bases, with 13 bases between the two germline ends. CDR3 sequence reads: CATSGGVNQPQHF. CDR3 nucleotides: TGTGCCACTAGCGGAGGGGTCAATCAGCCCCAGCATTTT.

This clonotype was seen ten or more times. The V and J genes are TRBV11-2 and TRBJ2-4, with 10 bases that match TRBD2. CDR3 length: 15 residues. With 5 bases clipped from V and 5 bases from J, the junction kept 6 bases outside the gene matches. Germline V gives CDR1 SGHAT, CDR2 FQNNGV. The CDR3 loop reads CASSRSGLAENIQYF. In nucleotides, the CDR3 is TGTGCCAGCAGCCGTTCTGGACTAGCGGAAAACATTCAGTACTTC.

The chain has TRBV5-8 and TRBJ1-2, with 8 bases matching TRBD1. The CDR3 totals 15 residues. Germline assignment: CDR1 SGHTS and CDR2 YDEGEE. The V segment lost 2 bases and the J segment 4 bases; nucleotides outside the gene matches: 7. The CDR3 is CASSFRTGPSYGYTF. In nucleotides, the CDR3 is TGTGCCAGCAGCTTCAGGACAGGGCCTAGCTATGGCTACACCTTC.

This clonotype was seen at least ten times. The chain recombines TRBV6-2 or TRBV6-3 with TRBJ2-1; 16 bases are a match to TRBD2. V lost 11 bases, J lost 0 bases, and 16 bases stayed unmatched. The CDR3 is 20 amino acids. Germline V gene lookup returns CDR1 MNHEY and CDR2 SVGEGT. CDR3 residues: CASKGQGLAGGIFSYNEQFF. For the CDR3, the DNA is TGTGCCTCCAAGGGACAGGGACTAGCGGGGGGGATCTTCTCCTACAATGAGCAGTTCTTC.

This clonotype was picked up many times. The chain uses TRBV18 and TRBJ2-2; no definite D call. Germline V lookup: CDR1 KGHSH, CDR2 LQKENI. The CDR3 runs 15 residues. The V end was cut by 1 base, the J end by 5 bases, with 11 bases between. This CDR3 is CASSPLAELTGELFF. The CDR3 nucleotides read TGTGCCAGCTCACCACTGGCAGAGCTTACCGGGGAGCTGTTTTTT.

This clonotype was detected ten times or more. The chain has TRBV7-9 and TRBJ2-2; 7 nucleotides match TRBD1. The germline gives CDR1 SEHNR, CDR2 FQNEAQ (reference sequence). The CDR3 runs 16 residues. J was trimmed by 3 bases and V by 4 bases; bases with no gene match: 8. In DNA, the CDR3 is TGTGCCAGCAGCTGGACCCGGGACAGCTACACCGGGGAGCTGTTTTTT. Amino acids: CASSWTRDSYTGELFF.

This clonotype appeared a few times. This sequence joins TRBV7-9 and TRBJ1-2; TRBD1 agrees at 7 bases. Germline CDR1 SEHNR, CDR2 FQNEAQ (reference sequence). With V trimmed by 5 bases and J by 3 bases, 12 bases remained unmatched. The CDR3 runs 16 residues. The CDR3 coding sequence is TGTGCCAGCAGCCCTCGGGCTACCGGGACAGACTATGGCTACACCTTC. This translates into CASSPRATGTDYGYTF.

This clonotype came up many times. The V gene is TRBV28, the J gene TRBJ1-2; possibly TRBD1 for D (5 bases). The germline V and J ends were trimmed by 2 bases and 5 bases, with 9 bases remaining between them. Germline loops: CDR1 MDHEN, CDR2 SYDVKM. This CDR3 has 13 residues. In DNA form, the CDR3 reads TGTGCCAGCAGTTTAGCGGGACGGTATGGCTACACCTTC. Amino acids: CASSLAGRYGYTF.

This clonotype appeared many times. The chain is built from TRBV9 and TRBJ2-1; 8 positions match TRBD2. The V gene end was trimmed by 0 bases and the J gene end by 7 bases; junction bases not matched to a gene: 12. The CDR3 contains 17 residues. The germline CDR1 and CDR2 sequences are SGDLS and YYNGEE. In DNA form, the CDR3 reads TGTGCCAGCAGCGTAGCTATAGGACGGGAGGGCCAGAATGAGCAGTTCTTC. It yields the protein CASSVAIGREGQNEQFF.

This clonotype was detected ten times or more. The chain uses TRBV14 and TRBJ2-1; no reliable D call. Trimming cost V 4 bases and J 0 bases, with 13 bases left between them. Per germline, CDR1 SGHDN and CDR2 FVKESK. CDR3 size: 16 residues. For the CDR3, the DNA is TGTGCCAGCAGCCCATTTAGCCCTAGCTCCTACAATGAGCAGTTCTTC. Encoded protein: CASSPFSPSSYNEQFF.

This clonotype was observed at least ten times. The rearrangement links TRBV28 to TRBJ2-5; possibly TRBD2 for D (5 bases). CDR3 length: 14 amino acids. V lost 3 bases and J 5 bases, leaving 13 bases between the germline ends. Per germline, CDR1 MDHEN and CDR2 SYDVKM. CDR3 coding DNA: TGTGCCAGCAGTTTGGTCGACCGGAGGGAGACCCAGTACTTC. This codes for CASSLVDRRETQYF.

At least ten counts were recorded for this clonotype. The chain links TRBV5-1 to TRBJ2-2; the match to TRBD1 covers 8 bases. Germline V gene data show CDR1 as SGHRS and CDR2 as YFSETQ. The CDR3 extends over 16 amino acids. The trim removed 2 bases at V and 0 bases at J, leaving 3 bases unmatched. Here the CDR3 reads CASSFAGGPNTGELFF. Here the CDR3 DNA reads TGCGCCAGCAGCTTCGCAGGGGGCCCGAACACCGGGGAGCTGTTTTTT.

This clonotype was seen at least ten times. The chain carries TRBV18 and TRBJ1-2; tentatively, D is TRBD1 (6 bases). The CDR3 is 16 amino acids. CDR1 KGHSH and CDR2 LQKENI come from the germline V gene. V lost 4 bases to trimming and J lost 2 bases, with 17 bases between them. The DNA of the CDR3 is TGTGCCAGCTCACGTGGGACAACCATCTCAAACTATGGCTACACCTTC. Protein: CASSRGTTISNYGYTF.

This clonotype has ten or more counts. The CDR3 bases are TGTGCCAGCACCCTTGGCGTGATCCGCACAGATACGCAGTATTTT. Protein sequence: CASTLGVIRTDTQYF. This chain joins TRBV2 and TRBJ2-3, with unresolved D. The CDR3 length is 15 residues. The germline V gene encodes CDR1 SNHLY and CDR2 FYNNEI. Trimming stripped 7 bases from V and 1 base from J, with 15 bases between.

This clonotype was detected many times. The chain couples TRBV7-9 to TRBJ2-6; either TRBD1 or TRBD2 may fit D (5 bases each). The CDR3 runs to 17 residues. The V and J ends lost 0 bases and 2 bases respectively, with 11 bases between them. Germline V gives CDR1 SEHNR, CDR2 FQNEAQ (reference sequence). CDR3 bases: TGTGCCAGCAGCTTAGCGCATGGGGGTCCTGGGGCCAACGTCCTGACTTTC. As protein: CASSLAHGGPGANVLTF. Based on the CDR3 plus reference TRBV7-9 and TRBJ2-6, the full variable domain is DTGVSQNPRHKITKRGQNVTFRCDPISEHNRLYWYRQTLGQGPEFLTYFQNEAQLEKSRLLSDRFSAERPKGSFSTLEIQRTEQGDSAMYLCASSLAHGGPGANVLTFGAGSRLTVL.

This clonotype was seen at least ten times. This chain joins TRBV6-1 and TRBJ1-2, with 8 bases aligning to TRBD1. The CDR3 consists of 16 residues. Germline assignment: CDR1 MNHNS and CDR2 SASEGT. V shed 8 bases, J shed 1 base, and the junction held 12 bases outside the gene matches. The CDR3 DNA sequence: TGTGCCAGCCTAACACGTACAGGACAGGGTAACTATGGCTACACCTTC. This codes for CASLTRTGQGNYGYTF.

There are a few counts of this clonotype. A read error may be the cause here, since a much bigger clone is one base away. The CDR3 DNA is TGTGCCAGCAGCCCAGGTAGGGGGCGCGGAGAGACCCAGTACTTC. Translation gives CASSPGRGRGETQYF. The chain recombines TRBV11-2 with TRBJ2-5; 7 bases match TRBD1. CDR1 SGHAT and CDR2 FQNNGV come from the germline V gene. This CDR3 comprises 15 residues. After removal of 5 bases from V and 4 bases from J, the junction contained 10 bases not matched to a gene.

The V and J genes are TRBV20-1 and TRBJ2-1; no reliable D call. Germline CDR1 reads DFQATT; CDR2 reads SNEGSKA (reference sequence). The CDR3 is 15 amino acids. Trimming removed 0 bases at V and 9 bases at J, with 18 bases between. CDR3: CSARDPVGNLGEQFF. CDR3 nucleotide sequence: TGCAGTGCTAGAGATCCCGTGGGCAACTTGGGTGAGCAGTTCTTC.

The sample holds many counts of this clonotype. V and J are TRBV24-1 and TRBJ2-2; D remains unclear. Per germline, CDR1 KGHDR and CDR2 SFDVKD. Trimming shortened V by 3 bases and J by 6 bases, and 16 bases separated the two germline ends. This CDR3 region has 16 residues. The DNA for the CDR3 is TGTGCCACCAGTGATCCCCAGGTTTCTTCCTCCGGGGAGCTGTTTTTT. As protein: CATSDPQVSSSGELFF.

At least ten counts were recorded for this clonotype. The chain links TRBV20-1 to TRBJ2-2, with TRBD2 as a possible D gene (6 bases). The CDR3 has 15 residues. The V gene's germline CDR1 is DFQATT and CDR2 SNEGSKA (reference sequence). The V end was cut by 3 bases, the J end by 1 base, with 12 bases between. DNA for the CDR3: TGCAGTGCTAGTACGGGAGATTGGAACACCGGGGAGCTGTTTTTT. Its protein product is CSASTGDWNTGELFF.

This clonotype was seen repeatedly, ten times or more. The V call is TRBV5-8, the J call TRBJ1-1; D gene uncertain. Germline CDR1 is SGHTS and CDR2 is YDEGEE. Trimming took off 0 bases at V and 2 bases at J, with 8 bases between the two ends. This CDR3 region has 14 residues. The CDR3 DNA is TGTGCCAGCAGCTTGGGACAAGCTAACACTGAAGCTTTCTTT. Amino acids: CASSLGQANTEAFF.

This clonotype was counted many times. The chain recombines TRBV27 with TRBJ2-3; 14 bases fit TRBD2. The junction had 5 bases not matched to a gene; V was cut back by 6 bases and J by 3 bases. The CDR3 consists of 16 residues. From germline, CDR1 is MNHEY and CDR2 SMNVEV (reference sequence). DNA for the CDR3: TGTGCCAGCAGCGGGACTAGCGGGGGTAAAACAGATACGCAGTATTTT. Its translation: CASSGTSGGKTDTQYF.

This clonotype was seen repeatedly, ten times or more. V usage is TRBV6-2 or TRBV6-3 and J usage is TRBJ2-3; weak D call: TRBD2 (6 bases). Germline CDR1 is MNHEY and CDR2 is SVGEGT. V was pared by 5 bases and J by 0 bases, with 18 bases between. CDR3 length: 17 residues. The CDR3 bases are TGTGCCAGCAGTCACCGGGACTTTGCTTCTAGCACAGATACGCAGTATTTT. It specifies CASSHRDFASSTDTQYF.

A word on this clonotype: This may arise from a read error, as a much more abundant clone is one base away. V is TRBV5-1 and J is TRBJ2-1, with TRBD2 matching 8 bases. Per germline, CDR1 SGHRS and CDR2 YFSETQ. The CDR3 consists of 17 residues. In nucleotides, the CDR3 is TGCGCCTGCAGCTTGGACCCTAGCGGGCCCCCAGGGAATGAGCAGTTCTTC. Amino acid sequence: CACSLDPSGPPGNEQFF.

This clonotype was seen repeatedly, ten times or more. The gene calls are TRBV7-8 and TRBJ1-5, with unresolved D. V lost 0 bases and J 1 base, leaving 16 bases between the germline ends. CDR1 is SGHVS, CDR2 FQNEAQ, per germline. This CDR3 comprises 18 residues. The CDR3 DNA sequence: TGTGCCAGCAGCTTAGCGCGCGACCTTCGGGAGAGCAATCAGCCCCAGCATTTT. It encodes CASSLARDLRESNQPQHF.

In the case of this clonotype: A much larger clone differs by one base, so this may be a read error. This chain links TRBV9 with TRBJ2-5; TRBD2 aligns across 8 bases. Unmatched junction bases numbered 8, after V lost 0 bases and J lost 4 bases. Germline V gene lookup returns CDR1 SGDLS and CDR2 YYNGEE. The CDR3 is made up of 16 amino acids. The CDR3 coding sequence is TGTGCCAGCAGCGTAGCTTCTGGACTAGCCAGAGAGACCCAGTACTTC. Translation: CASSVASGLARETQYF.

This clonotype appeared a few times. A much larger clone lies one base from this, so it may be a read error. V is TRBV28 and J is TRBJ2-5; 9 nucleotides agree with TRBD1. The CDR3 extends over 15 amino acids. Germline V lookup: CDR1 MDHEN, CDR2 SYDVKM. CDR3: CASSQLGQGGETQHF. The CDR3 DNA is TGTGCCAGCAGTCAATTGGGACAGGGTGGGGAGACCCAGCACTTC.

Many counts were recorded for this clonotype. The chain joins TRBV28 to TRBJ1-2; tentatively, D is TRBD1 (6 bases). In germline, CDR1 is MDHEN, CDR2 SYDVKM. The CDR3 has 15 amino acids. Trimming cost V 5 bases and J 4 bases, with 17 bases left between them. The DNA for the CDR3 is TGTGCCAGCAGTGTACACCCCGGGACATTCTATGGCTACACCTTC. It codes for CASSVHPGTFYGYTF.

This clonotype was counted at least ten times. V is TRBV20-1 and J is TRBJ1-1; perhaps TRBD1 as D (5 bases). CDR1 and CDR2 (germline): DFQATT, SNEGSKA (reference sequence). Trimming stripped 5 bases from V and 6 bases from J, with 16 bases between. This CDR3 has 13 amino acids. CDR3 region: CSAPVQGRAEAFF. The CDR3 region has the DNA TGCAGTGCTCCGGTTCAGGGTAGGGCTGAAGCTTTCTTT.

This clonotype was seen repeatedly, ten times or more. The V gene is TRBV3-1, the J gene TRBJ1-1; no clear D. The CDR3 extends over 13 amino acids. CDR1 is LGHDT and CDR2 is YNNKEL in the germline V gene (reference sequence). With 4 bases removed from V and 4 bases from J, the gap between germline ends came to 10 bases. CDR3 sequence reads: CASSPTRFTEAFF. For the CDR3, the DNA is TGTGCCAGCAGCCCCACACGGTTCACTGAAGCTTTCTTT.

This clonotype has ten or more counts. The chain employs TRBV30 and TRBJ2-1; tentatively, D is TRBD2 (5 bases). Germline loops: CDR1 GTSNPN, CDR2 SVGIG (reference sequence). The CDR3 sequence is 14 residues long. V lost 7 bases and J 0 bases, leaving 13 bases between the germline ends. The CDR3 bases are TGTGCCTCCCACGGAGGCCTCTCCTACAATGAGCAGTTCTTC. It is translated as CASHGGLSYNEQFF. The full variable domain, completed using reference TRBV30 and TRBJ2-1, is SQTIHQWPATLVQPVGSPLSLECTVEGTSNPNLYWYRQAAGRGLQLLFYSVGIGQISSEVPQNLSASRPQDRQFILSSKKLLLSDSGFYLCASHGGLSYNEQFFGPGTRLTVL.

This clonotype was observed many times. V gene TRBV12-3 or TRBV12-4 combines with J gene TRBJ1-1; D gene ambiguous. The CDR3 runs to 14 residues. The V gene lost 2 bases and the J gene lost 6 bases, with 13 bases spanning the gap. CDR3 sequence: CASSLFLTNPEAFF. The CDR3 DNA sequence: TGTGCCAGCAGTTTATTTCTGACTAACCCTGAAGCTTTCTTT.